Sequencing of this TCR beta chain was carried out in a study of T cells in Graves' hyperthyroidism and ophthalmopathy (dated by TCRdb to between 2019 and 2020). In terms of the full investigation: To identify distinguishing TCR V-J signatures, a discovery cohort of some 99 patients was used, comprising under 45 with Graves' ophthalmopathy and approximately 57 with stable Graves' hyperthyroidism. Prospective prediction of ophthalmopathy was tested in an independent validation cohort of approximately 19 hyperthyroidism patients and 17 patients who later progressed to ophthalmopathy. Following sampling, methimazole starting at 30 mg daily was given to hyperthyroidism patients, and high-dose intravenous methylprednisolone was given to ophthalmopathy patients. The roughly 100 discovery patients were randomly divided into training and test sets at a 7:3 ratio. TCR Vbeta CDR3 sequencing of roughly 140 peripheral blood samples (more than 40 ophthalmopathy, over 70 hyperthyroidism and some 17 progressor patients) is reported in the paper. In addition, the study compared T-cell repertoires in thyroid tissue and in blood from roughly 6 Graves' hyperthyroidism patients.

This clonotype appeared a single time. Its antigen target is currently unknown. It is unclear where the CDR3 begins or ends on the DNA, so no DNA is shown, and the CDR3 is as TCRdb lists it. CDR1 and CDR2, per the germline V gene, are MGHDK and SYGVNS. Spanning cysteine to phenylalanine, the CDR3 consists of 17 amino acids. Stable Graves' hyperthyroidism was defined as no progression to ophthalmopathy during 18 months of follow-up. The hyperthyroidism patients were between 18 and 65 years old and newly diagnosed, with a disease duration of less than 2 months. Patients with uncontrolled infections, other autoimmune diseases, pregnancy or lactation were excluded. Diagnoses were based on clinical symptoms, serum thyroxine and TRAb, thyroid ultrasound and orbital computed tomography. Total RNA was extracted with Trizol reagent, and quality was checked on an Agilent 2100 Bioanalyzer. Beyond this particular receptor, the publication reports: During validation, the model predicted progression to ophthalmopathy a median of approximately six months ahead of onset, with roughly 65% sensitivity and 72.22% specificity. Most expanded thyroid clonotypes (frequency above 0.001) were also found in blood, which suggests that blood repertoires may mirror thyroid immune responses. No statistical method was used to fix the sample size in advance, and group allocation was not hidden from the investigators. Ophthalmopathy was separated from stable hyperthyroidism by a 13 V-J signature model, with about 86% sensitivity and about 81% specificity obtained in cross-validation and 80%/75% obtained in testing.

Amplification of TCR beta CDR3 regions was carried out from RNA transcripts. A first-round RT-PCR of the TCR CDR3 used the HTBI primer set with the Qiagen OneStep RT-PCR kit. Libraries were constructed in a second round of multiplex PCR, after which size selection and purification were carried out. Libraries were sequenced paired-end with 100 bp reads on an Illumina HiSeq2000. As for the original processing: Raw data were processed with SOAPnuke, discarding reads with adapters, uncalled bases, mean Phred below 15, or no exact constant-primer or identifier match. COPE v1.2.5 was used to merge the high-quality paired reads, and each unique nucleotide sequence was defined as a clonotype. MiTCR v1.1 was used to align clonotypes to the IMGT TRBV, TRBD and TRBJ reference segments. The analysis included only V-J combinations with a frequency above 0.0001, which together covered around 99% of the repertoires. The TCS score was defined as F50 (clonal expansion) divided by E x V (chaos), with BLOSUM62-based TCRdist calculated between CDR3 peptides within each V-J. Welch's t-statistics and random forest reduced roughly 500 V-J features to fewer than 15, which were used in a naive Bayes classifier (R e1071). TCRdb reanalyzed the raw reads on its own, using fastp at Q25 for trimming and MiXCR for clone calling, and kept in-frame beta chains. Under each unique CDR3 protein, matching rows form one entry showing the most common genes and DNA. In this record, the V and J calls reflect TCRdb's handling and not the investigators' own analysis. The sample yields around 540,000 distinct CDR3 sequences; more than 45% were counted once. The leading ten clones occupy just over 8% of the sample.

The specimen sequenced was peripheral blood or thyroid tissue (not recorded which). This TCR was sampled from a woman aged 18-29 years with Graves' hyperthyroidism. Donor details come from another sample of the same person, matched by shared clones. The rearranged chain carries TRBV25-1 and TRBJ1-2; TRBD1 reflects the table's D call only, with no check against the DNA. The CDR3: CASSTSSREVSNYGYTF.